The 16 T cell receptor beta chains given below trace back to one sample, sequenced in a study of breast tumors, draining lymph nodes, adjacent tissues. Samples came from axillary lymph nodes draining the breast cancer. TCRdb processed the multiplex PCR reads anew with MiXCR; each CDR3 protein has one entry. The sample lists a few hundred thousand distinct CDR3 sequences, around 35% occurring once. Source material: axillary lymph node tissue. These receptors were obtained from a female donor with breast cancer. Some clones in this sample may be carry-over from other donors' samples.

V is TRBV20-1 and J is TRBJ2-1, with 7 bases aligning to TRBD1. Germline lookup yields CDR1 DFQATT and CDR2 SNEGSKA (reference sequence). The V gene end was trimmed by 5 bases and the J gene end by 12 bases; junction bases not matched to a gene: 13. The CDR3 is 13 residues long. The CDR3 DNA reads TGCAGTGCTCACACAGGGGTTGGAGATACGCAGTTCTTC. Translation gives CSAHTGVGDTQFF.

This clonotype was observed at least ten times. V is TRBV10-3 and J is TRBJ1-2; no reliable D call. This CDR3 region has 15 residues. CDR1 and CDR2 (germline): ENHRY, SYGVKD. The V end was cut by 3 bases, the J end by 4 bases, with 15 bases between. The CDR3 nucleotides read TGTGCCATCAGTGATGGCGCGGTTGGAGGCTATGGCTACACCTTC. Its protein is CAISDGAVGGYGYTF.

This clonotype was counted ten times or more. This chain connects TRBV5-1 to TRBJ1-4, with 9 positions matching TRBD1. J gave up 3 bases and V 3 bases, and 0 bases lay outside the gene matches. The CDR3 spans 14 residues. Germline CDR1 and CDR2: SGHRS and YFSETQ. The CDR3 DNA reads TGCGCCAGCAGCTGGACAGGGGCTAATGAAAAACTGTTTTTT. Amino acid sequence: CASSWTGANEKLFF.

V gene TRBV6-5 combines with J gene TRBJ2-7, with D possibly matching TRBD1 (6 bases). V lost 5 bases and J 2 bases, leaving 16 bases between the germline ends. CDR1 and CDR2 (germline): MNHEY, SVGAGI. The CDR3 runs 15 residues. This CDR3 is CASSPFTGRPYEQYF. The DNA for the CDR3 is TGTGCCAGCAGTCCCTTCACAGGGCGCCCCTACGAGCAGTACTTC.

This clonotype was found many times. This chain links TRBV12-3 or TRBV12-4 with TRBJ2-3, with a tentative D call TRBD1 (7 bases). The CDR3 contains 17 residues. The germline V and J ends were trimmed by 7 bases and 4 bases, with 24 bases remaining between them. This chain's CDR3 is CASNFFFGFRGADTQYF. CDR3 nucleotide sequence: TGTGCCAGCAATTTTTTTTTTGGGTTCAGGGGGGCAGATACGCAGTATTTT.

The sample holds many counts of this clonotype. This chain joins TRBV20-1 and TRBJ2-6; D is undetermined. Trimming pared 6 bases from V and 0 bases from J, leaving 9 bases between. The CDR3 is made up of 14 amino acids. Germline-derived CDR1 and CDR2 are DFQATT and SNEGSKA (reference sequence). The CDR3 DNA sequence: TGCAGTGCCCTCAGTGACTCTGGGGCCAACGTCCTGACTTTC. It codes for CSALSDSGANVLTF.

This clonotype was observed at least ten times. This chain links TRBV2 with TRBJ1-2, with no clear D. The germline V gene encodes CDR1 SNHLY and CDR2 FYNNEI. The CDR3 is 11 amino acids. Trimming pared 7 bases from V and 4 bases from J, leaving 7 bases between. CDR3 coding DNA: TGTGCCAGCAATCCAGGCTATGGCTACACCTTC. It specifies CASNPGYGYTF. Looking up the rest from reference TRBV2 and TRBJ1-2 gives the full variable domain: EPEVTQTPSHQVTQMGQEVILRCVPISNHLYFYWYRQILGQKVEFLVSFYNNEISEKSEIFDDQFSVERPDGSNFTLKIRSTKLEDSAMYFCASNPGYGYTFGSGTRLTVV.

This clonotype was detected many times. The chain couples TRBV7-9 to TRBJ1-6, with D hard to call. The CDR3 length is 14 residues. Trimming pared 4 bases from V and 4 bases from J, leaving 8 bases between. The germline gives CDR1 SEHNR, CDR2 FQNEAQ (reference sequence). CDR3 coding DNA: TGTGCCAGCAGCTCCCAGGCTTATAATTCACCCCTCCACTTT. Encoded protein: CASSSQAYNSPLHF.

This clonotype has a count of ten or more. The chain employs TRBV7-2 and TRBJ2-1; D may be TRBD2 (5 bases). Germline V gene data show CDR1 as SGHTA and CDR2 as FQGNSA. Trimming shortened V by 4 bases and J by 10 bases, and 20 bases separated the two germline ends. This CDR3 region has 15 residues. The CDR3 sequence is CASSSRGARGREQFF. The CDR3, as DNA: TGTGCCAGCAGCTCCCGGGGAGCCCGGGGTCGGGAGCAGTTCTTC.

The V gene is TRBV20-1, the J gene TRBJ1-1, with D perhaps TRBD1 (5 bases). The V gene's germline CDR1 is DFQATT and CDR2 SNEGSKA (reference sequence). This CDR3 has 14 residues. V was shortened by 1 base and J by 4 bases, with 13 bases between the two germline ends. CDR3 region: CSARASPQGTEAFF. The CDR3 DNA reads as TGCAGTGCTAGAGCTTCCCCTCAGGGCACTGAAGCTTTCTTT.

As for this clonotype: A read error may produce the germline difference seen at one junction end. This chain joins TRBV28 and TRBJ1-2; D not certain. This CDR3 has 15 amino acids. Germline-derived CDR1 and CDR2 are MDHEN and SYDVKM. DNA of the CDR3: TGCGCCAGCAGTTTTTCCGGGCGACGGAACTATGGCTACACCTTC. Its protein is CASSFSGRRNYGYTF.

CDR3 nucleotide sequence: TGCGCCAGCAGCTTGATCGCGCGGGGGGGCCGCGAGACCCAGTACTTC. This sequence encodes CASSLIARGGRETQYF. J is TRBJ2-5 and V is TRBV5-1; 9 bases are shared with TRBD2. This CDR3 spans 16 amino acids. Per the germline V gene, CDR1 is SGHRS and CDR2 is YFSETQ. V lost 1 base to trimming and J lost 5 bases; unmatched junction nucleotides: 9. Supplemented by reference TRBV5-1 and TRBJ2-5, the full variable domain reads KAGVTQTPRYLIKTRGQQVTLSCSPISGHRSVSWYQQTPGQGLQFLFEYFSETQRNKGNFPGRFSGRQFSNSRSEMNVSTLELGDSALYLCASSLIARGGRETQYFGPGTRLLVL.

The sample holds many counts of this clonotype. The J gene is TRBJ1-3, the V gene TRBV20-1; D remains unclear. V was trimmed by 3 bases and J by 0 bases, leaving 9 bases between them. Germline lookup yields CDR1 DFQATT and CDR2 SNEGSKA (reference sequence). The CDR3 contains 14 residues. The DNA for the CDR3 is TGCAGTGCTAGTAGTCGAGGCTCTGGAAACACCATATATTTT. Amino acid sequence: CSASSRGSGNTIYF.

This clonotype was seen repeatedly, ten times or more. The chain uses TRBV7-2 and TRBJ2-2; no definite D call. The CDR3 extends over 12 amino acids. Germline V gives CDR1 SGHTA, CDR2 FQGNSA. V dropped 5 bases and J dropped 8 bases, with 9 bases sitting between them. The CDR3 nucleotides read TGTGCCAGCAGCCTAGATGAGGGGGAGCTGTTTTTT. Its protein is CASSLDEGELFF.

The V gene is TRBV5-1, the J gene TRBJ1-1, with a possible D match to TRBD1 (6 bases). This CDR3 is 14 amino acids long. The V gene lost 0 bases and the J gene lost 5 bases, with 11 bases spanning the gap. Germline values: CDR1 SGHRS, CDR2 YFSETQ. CDR3: CASSLGGGWTEAFF. CDR3 coding DNA: TGCGCCAGCAGCTTGGGTGGGGGCTGGACTGAAGCTTTCTTT. Drawing the rest from reference TRBV5-1 and TRBJ1-1, the complete variable domain is KAGVTQTPRYLIKTRGQQVTLSCSPISGHRSVSWYQQTPGQGLQFLFEYFSETQRNKGNFPGRFSGRQFSNSRSEMNVSTLELGDSALYLCASSLGGGWTEAFFGQGTRLTVV.

With respect to this clonotype: Because it lacks the conserved phenylalanine or tryptophan at the end, this CDR3 is likely a read error. The V gene is TRBV9, the J gene TRBJ2-5; D remains ambiguous. CDR1 is SGDLS, CDR2 YYNGEE, per germline. This CDR3 has 13 residues. The V end lost 3 bases, the J end lost 7 bases, and 13 bases lay between the germline ends. CDR3 residues: CASSDQAWGTQYS. CDR3 coding DNA: TGTGCCAGCAGCGACCAAGCATGGGGGACCCAGTACTCC.